The subject of this entry is one TCR beta chain. What it recognizes is unknown. Genomic DNA per cell subset filled all wells of several immunoSEQ plates. The repertoire was sequenced with immunoSEQ multiplex PCR; TCRdb's copy has only in-frame clones and lacks some. The data show approximately 1.5 million clones, 98% to 99% seen once. This entry comes from a study of shared clonotypes between healthy human individuals. Study details: CD4 naive and CD4 memory each took three plates per donor, while CD8 naive took two and CD8 memory one. Study findings and constraints: Sequencing depth was expected to influence donor clonotype sharing. The study sampled only blood, and tissue repertoires likely differ.

The germline CDR1 and CDR2 sequences are SGHTA and FQGNSA. The CDR3 consists of 13 residues. V dropped 1 base and J dropped 3 bases, with 7 bases sitting between them. The sample was naive CD4+ T cells sorted from blood. Subset described: CD45RA+ positively selected. The receptor was derived from a young man in good health. The gene calls are TRBV7-2 and TRBJ2-7; no clear D. CDR3 in amino acids: CASSLGPLYEQYF. The CDR3 nucleotides are TGTGCCAGCAGCTTAGGGCCGCTCTACGAGCAGTACTTC.